This T cell receptor (beta chain) was sequenced in a study of identical twins (dated by TCRdb to about 2016). Study-level background: To test whether fetal clonotypes persist, this study deep-sequenced TCR alpha and beta repertoires from monozygotic twins, from unrelated adults of various ages, and from cord blood. To rule out contamination, replicate twin experiments were performed at different times with different library preparation protocols. Summary of the overall study and its limitations: Fewer insertions were carried by abundant cord blood beta clonotypes, a similar but weaker trend appeared in young adult naive repertoires, and no such trend appeared in memory repertoires. Conclusions relied on cross-sectional statistical analysis, since the same donors could not be followed over many years. Excess twin sharing in beta out-of-frame sequences was weaker because fewer shared sequences lowered the signal-to-noise ratio. Compared with coincidental sharing between unrelated individuals, out-of-frame TCR alpha sequences shared between twins had an excess of sequences with low generation probability. In monozygotic twins, recombination models systematically underestimated out-of-frame TCR alpha sharing, but the models matched the sharing seen between unrelated individuals. Invariant T cells such as MAIT and iNKT could partly confound zero-insertion analyses, though diverse VJ usage argued against this for most clonotypes.

This clonotype was seen ten or more times. Its antigen target is currently unknown. Qualities for individual bases were not recorded, and no much larger clone is one base off. Library preparation used 5' RACE. Sequencing was carried out with an Illumina HiSeq 2000. A universal primer binding site was introduced by template switching, and a unique molecular identifier was present in the final cDNA, enabling accurate counting of TCR cDNA molecules. Specific primers in the conserved constant-segment region were used to synthesize first-strand cDNA for the TCR alpha and beta chains. Each cDNA library was double barcoded, with a SMART-Mk sample barcode plus Illumina barcodes, to control for contamination. TruSeq adapter sequences along with Illumina sample barcodes were introduced in two successive PCR steps. TCR alpha and beta cDNA libraries were sequenced on the Illumina HiSeq platform with custom primers. In the source study's methods: Raw reads were processed with MiGEC to extract unique molecular identifiers, and MiXCR was used to determine CDR3 positions. For each individual, recombination models were inferred using an EM algorithm with the repgenHMM and IGoR tools. The analysis of shared clonotypes was done with the tcR package in R, with sharing normalized by the product of cloneset sizes. Out-of-frame nonproductive sequences were analyzed to study raw recombination free of thymic and clonal selection effects. The public reads were reprocessed in TCRdb via fastp at Q25 and MiXCR, keeping in-frame beta chains. A single entry per CDR3 protein holds the most common genes and DNA from its merged rows. These V and J calls originate from TCRdb's pipeline instead of the authors' own analysis. The sample profile shows hundreds of thousands of distinct CDR3 sequences; roughly 6% of them were found once. The ten largest clonotypes hold 1.5% to 2% of the sample.

All donors were healthy Caucasians. Three unrelated non-twin adults were additionally sequenced: a male aged 18 to 30, a male aged 50 to 59 and a female aged 50 to 59. Miltenyi CD45RO+ enrichment and human naive T-cell isolation kits were used to isolate memory (CD45RO+) and naive T cells from PBMC. CDR1 and CDR2, per the germline V gene, are MGHDK and SYGVNS. V and J are trimmed by 1 base and 7 bases, and the gene matches miss 6 bases of the junction. The CDR3, from cysteine to phenylalanine, totals 15 residues. The only DNA kept is the CDR3, 45 bases in frame from the first base. This TCR was sampled from a man aged 18 to 29 in good health. Material for sequencing was naive T cells sorted from blood. According to the study, the label for this sample's cell subset or site signals: cells isolated with a human naive T-cell isolation kit. The chain is encoded by TRBV25-1 joined to TRBJ2-2, with 7 junctional bases fitting TRBD1. The DNA sequence is given as TGTGCCAGCAGTGAATTCGGACAGGCGAACGGGGAGCTGTTTTTT. Its translation is CASSEFGQANGELFF.